The T cell receptor (beta chain) under discussion was sequenced for a study of blood T cell repertoires in COVID-19. Original processing notes: Reference gene primer amplification yielded estimated nucleated cell counts. Here immunoSEQ multiplex PCR was the method, and the copy in TCRdb shows in-frame clones only, minus some. The DNA was the basis for D and trimming; V, J and clone size are from that table. The sample holds 120,000 or so clones; nearly 90% are singletons and the top ten take 4.5% to 5%. The junction had 4 bases not matched to a gene; V was cut back by 4 bases and J by 1 base. CDR1 is SGHKS and CDR2 is YYEKEE in the germline V gene (reference sequence). The CDR3 has 15 amino acids.

The sequenced sample consisted of peripheral blood. This TCR derives from a human donor in a cohort sampled during active COVID-19. The V call is TRBV5-5, the J call TRBJ1-2; TRBD1 matches 10 bases. For the CDR3, the DNA is TGTGCCAGCAGCCCGGGGACAGGGGTTAACTATGGCTACACCTTC. It encodes CASSPGTGVNYGYTF. The full variable domain, in which reference TRBV5-5 and TRBJ1-2 provide the parts outside the CDR3, is DAGVTQSPTHLIKTRGQQVTLRCSPISGHKSVSWYQQVLGQGPQFIFQYYEKEERGRGNFPDRFSARQFPNYSSELNVNALLLGDSALYLCASSPGTGVNYGYTFGSGTRLTVV.